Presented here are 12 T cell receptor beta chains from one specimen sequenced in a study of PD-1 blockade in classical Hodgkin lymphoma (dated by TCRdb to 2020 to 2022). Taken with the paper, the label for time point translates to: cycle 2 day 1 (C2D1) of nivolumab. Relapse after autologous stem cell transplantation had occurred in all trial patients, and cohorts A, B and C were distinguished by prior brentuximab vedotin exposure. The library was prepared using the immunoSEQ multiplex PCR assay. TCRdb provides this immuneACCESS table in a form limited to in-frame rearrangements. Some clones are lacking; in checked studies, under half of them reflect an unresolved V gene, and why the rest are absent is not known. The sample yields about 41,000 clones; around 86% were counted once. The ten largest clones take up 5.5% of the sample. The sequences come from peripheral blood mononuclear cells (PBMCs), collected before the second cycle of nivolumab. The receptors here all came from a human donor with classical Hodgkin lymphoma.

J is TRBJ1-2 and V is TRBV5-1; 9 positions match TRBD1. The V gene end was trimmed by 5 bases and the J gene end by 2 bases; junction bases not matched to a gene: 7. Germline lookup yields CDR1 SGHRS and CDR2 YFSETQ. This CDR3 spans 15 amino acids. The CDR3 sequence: CASRFRTGENYGYTF. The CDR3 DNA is TGCGCCAGCAGATTCCGGACAGGGGAAAACTATGGCTACACCTTC.

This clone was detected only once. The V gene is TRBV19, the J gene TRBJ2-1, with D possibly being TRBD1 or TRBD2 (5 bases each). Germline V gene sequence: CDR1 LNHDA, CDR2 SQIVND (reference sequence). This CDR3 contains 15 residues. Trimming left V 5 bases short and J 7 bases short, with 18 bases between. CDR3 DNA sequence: TGTGCCAGTAGTCCCACCGGGACCTCCCCGAATGAGCAGTTCTTC. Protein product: CASSPTGTSPNEQFF. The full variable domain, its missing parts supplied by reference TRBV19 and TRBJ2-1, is DGGITQSPKYLFRKEGQNVTLSCEQNLNHDAMYWYRQDPGQGLRLIYYSQIVNDFQKGDIAEGYSVSREKKESFPLTVTSAQKNPTAFYLCASSPTGTSPNEQFFGPGTRLTVL.

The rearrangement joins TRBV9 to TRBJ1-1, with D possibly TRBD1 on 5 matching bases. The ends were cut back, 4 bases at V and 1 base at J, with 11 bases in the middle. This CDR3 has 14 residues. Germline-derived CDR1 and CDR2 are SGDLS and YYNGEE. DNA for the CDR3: TGTGCCAGCAGCTTCTCCGACAGGAACACTGAAGCTTTCTTT. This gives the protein CASSFSDRNTEAFF. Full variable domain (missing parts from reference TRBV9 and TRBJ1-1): DSGVTQTPKHLITATGQRVTLRCSPRSGDLSVYWYQQSLDQGLQFLIQYYNGEERAKGNILERFSAQQFPDLHSELNLSSLELGDSALYFCASSFSDRNTEAFFGQGTRLTVV.

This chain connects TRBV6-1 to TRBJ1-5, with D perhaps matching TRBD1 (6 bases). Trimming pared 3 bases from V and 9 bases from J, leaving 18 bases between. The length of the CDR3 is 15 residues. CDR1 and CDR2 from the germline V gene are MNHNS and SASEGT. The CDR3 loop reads CASSEGSGGPGPQHF. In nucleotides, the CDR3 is TGTGCCAGCAGTGAGGGGTCGGGGGGCCCTGGGCCCCAGCATTTT.

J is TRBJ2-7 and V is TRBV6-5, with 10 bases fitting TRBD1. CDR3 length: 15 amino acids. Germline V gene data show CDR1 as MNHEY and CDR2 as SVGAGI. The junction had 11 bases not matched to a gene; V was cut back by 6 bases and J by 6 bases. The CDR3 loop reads CASSQGQGRVVEQYF. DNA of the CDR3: TGTGCCAGCAGCCAGGGACAGGGGAGAGTAGTCGAGCAGTACTTC.

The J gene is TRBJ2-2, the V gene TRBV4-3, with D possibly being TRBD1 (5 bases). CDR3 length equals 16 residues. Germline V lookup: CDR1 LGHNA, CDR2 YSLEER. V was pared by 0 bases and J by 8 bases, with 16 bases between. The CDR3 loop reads CASSQEVAGIVGELFF. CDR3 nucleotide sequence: TGCGCCAGCAGCCAAGAGGTCGCAGGGATCGTTGGGGAGCTGTTTTTT.

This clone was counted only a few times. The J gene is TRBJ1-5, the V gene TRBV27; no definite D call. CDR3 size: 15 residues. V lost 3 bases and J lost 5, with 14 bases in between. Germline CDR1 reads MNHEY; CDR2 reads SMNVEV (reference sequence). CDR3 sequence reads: CASSFSGRSDQPQHF. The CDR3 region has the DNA TGTGCCAGCAGTTTTAGTGGACGGTCTGATCAGCCCCAGCATTTT.

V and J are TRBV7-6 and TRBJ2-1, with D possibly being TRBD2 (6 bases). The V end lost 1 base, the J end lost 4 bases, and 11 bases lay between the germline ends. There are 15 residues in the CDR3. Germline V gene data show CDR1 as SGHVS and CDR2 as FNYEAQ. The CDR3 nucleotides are TGTGCCAGCAGCTTAGGTCCTAGCGAATACAATGAGCAGTTCTTC. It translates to CASSLGPSEYNEQFF.

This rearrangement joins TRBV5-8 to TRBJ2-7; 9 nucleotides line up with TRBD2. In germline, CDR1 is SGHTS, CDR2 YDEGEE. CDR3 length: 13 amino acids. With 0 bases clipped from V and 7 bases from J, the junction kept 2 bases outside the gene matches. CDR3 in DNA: TGTGCCAGCAGCTTGGCTAGCGGGGCTGAGCAGTACTTC. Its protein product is CASSLASGAEQYF.

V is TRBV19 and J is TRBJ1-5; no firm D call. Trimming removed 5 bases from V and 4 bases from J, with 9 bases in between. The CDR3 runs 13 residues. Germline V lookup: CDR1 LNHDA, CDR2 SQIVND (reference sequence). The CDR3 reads CASSDAGNQPQHF. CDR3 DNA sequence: TGTGCCAGTAGTGACGCGGGTAATCAGCCCCAGCATTTT. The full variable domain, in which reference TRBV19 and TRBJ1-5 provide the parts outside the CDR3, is DGGITQSPKYLFRKEGQNVTLSCEQNLNHDAMYWYRQDPGQGLRLIYYSQIVNDFQKGDIAEGYSVSREKKESFPLTVTSAQKNPTAFYLCASSDAGNQPQHFGDGTRLSIL.

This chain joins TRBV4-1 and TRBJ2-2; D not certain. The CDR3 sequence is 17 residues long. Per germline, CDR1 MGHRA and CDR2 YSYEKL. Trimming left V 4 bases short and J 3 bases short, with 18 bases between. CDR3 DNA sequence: TGCGCCAGCAGCCCCTTTCCCTTTCGTCCAGACACCGGGGAGCTGTTTTTT. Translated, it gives CASSPFPFRPDTGELFF.

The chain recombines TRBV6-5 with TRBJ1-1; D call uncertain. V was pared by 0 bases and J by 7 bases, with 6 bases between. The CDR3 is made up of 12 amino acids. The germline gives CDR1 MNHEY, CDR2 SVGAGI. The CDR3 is CASSYSGREAFF. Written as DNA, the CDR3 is TGTGCCAGCAGTTACTCTGGTCGTGAAGCTTTCTTT.